This T cell receptor (beta chain) originates from a study of shared clonotypes between healthy human individuals. The assay was run at deep level. Here immunoSEQ multiplex PCR was the method, and the copy in TCRdb shows in-frame clones only, minus some. The profile shows approximately 740,000 clones, 92% of them singletons. As defined, naive CD8 cells were CD45RO-negative and positively selected for CCR7, with terminally differentiated effector memory CD45RA+ cells excluded. Remarks on this clone: Its antigen is still unknown.

This CDR3 spans 13 amino acids. V was clipped by 8 bases and J by 0 bases, with 8 bases between them. CDR1 and CDR2 from the germline V gene are MNHEY and SVGAGI. General study findings and limits: In a few donors, around 5.5% of naive CD4 clonotypes appeared in common.

Specimen: naive CD8+ T cells sorted from blood. V gene TRBV6-5 combines with J gene TRBJ1-5; D gene ambiguous. The source of this sequence is a man aged 30-40 years in good health. The CDR3 coding sequence is TGTGCCAGCGCTAAAAATAGCAATCAGCCCCAGCATTTT. Translating gives CASAKNSNQPQHF.